This TCR beta chain was sequenced during a study of T cells in localized non-small cell lung cancer. This clone was found once. Repertoires were generated with immunoSEQ multiplex PCR, while TCRdb's copy carries only in-frame clones and drops some. This sample has tens of thousands of clones; roughly 90% occur once, and the top ten carry 20% to 25%. The sample here was peripheral blood, taken before any cancer treatment. The receptor was isolated from a man aged 35 to 69 with stage I squamous cell lung carcinoma.

CDR3 in DNA: TGTGCCAGCAGTCCCGGGATGTATTTAGCGGGAGAGGACGAGCAGTACTTC. Protein product: CASSPGMYLAGEDEQYF. The chain uses TRBV28 and TRBJ2-7; TRBD2 agrees at 9 bases. Germline loops: CDR1 MDHEN, CDR2 SYDVKM. The V gene end was trimmed by 5 bases and the J gene end by 5 bases; junction bases not matched to a gene: 16. The length of the CDR3 is 17 residues.